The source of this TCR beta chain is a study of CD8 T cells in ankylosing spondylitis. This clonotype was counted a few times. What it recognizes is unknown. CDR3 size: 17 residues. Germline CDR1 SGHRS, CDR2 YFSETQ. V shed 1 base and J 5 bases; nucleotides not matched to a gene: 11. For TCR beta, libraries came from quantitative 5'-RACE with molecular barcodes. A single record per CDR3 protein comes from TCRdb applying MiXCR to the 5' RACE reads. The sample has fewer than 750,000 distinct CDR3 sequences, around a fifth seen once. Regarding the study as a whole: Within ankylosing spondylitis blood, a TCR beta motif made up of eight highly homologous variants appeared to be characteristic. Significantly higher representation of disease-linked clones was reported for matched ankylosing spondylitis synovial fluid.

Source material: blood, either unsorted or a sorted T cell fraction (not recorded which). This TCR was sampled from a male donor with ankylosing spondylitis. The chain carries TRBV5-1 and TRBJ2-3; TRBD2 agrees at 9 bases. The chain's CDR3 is CASSLTTGTSSKDTQYF. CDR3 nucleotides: TGCGCCAGCAGCTTGACCACCGGGACTAGCTCAAAAGATACGCAGTATTTT.